The 21 T cell receptor beta chains listed next were all sequenced from one sample in a study of OX40 agonist ivuxolimab in advanced cancers. Assay used: immunoSEQ multiplex PCR; TCRdb lists only in-frame clones, some missing. The sample includes more than 85,000 clones, roughly 85% of them seen just once. The sequencing here drew on CD4+ or CD8+ T cells sorted from blood, taken in a trial of the OX40 agonist ivuxolimab. These receptors were collected from an adult with an advanced solid tumor such as melanoma, head and neck, liver or kidney cancer.

V gene TRBV9 combines with J gene TRBJ1-4; no reliable D call. The V end was cut by 3 bases, the J end by 4 bases, with 16 bases between. Germline V CDR1 and CDR2: SGDLS, YYNGEE. The CDR3 contains 16 residues. This CDR3 is CASSADRGVFNEKLFF. In nucleotides, the CDR3 is TGTGCCAGCAGCGCAGATCGCGGGGTATTTAATGAAAAACTGTTTTTT.

V is TRBV18 and J is TRBJ2-6; tentatively, D is TRBD1 (6 bases). The CDR3 runs 16 residues. Germline-derived CDR1 and CDR2 are KGHSH and LQKENI. Trimming took off 2 bases at V and 2 bases at J, with 10 bases between the two ends. This CDR3 reads CASSPREGAGANVLTF. The CDR3 DNA is TGTGCCAGCTCACCAAGAGAGGGGGCTGGGGCCAACGTCCTGACTTTC.

The DNA for the CDR3 is TGTGCCAGCAGCTTGGCCGGGTATCGTGAAAATTCACCCCTCCACTTT. This gives the protein CASSLAGYRENSPLHF. The rearrangement joins TRBV5-6 to TRBJ1-6; no clear D. The CDR3 has 16 residues. V was trimmed by 0 bases and J by 7 bases, leaving 14 bases between them. The germline V gene has CDR1 SGHDT and CDR2 YYEEEE.

This chain uses TRBV5-4 with TRBJ2-7, with D possibly matching TRBD1 (6 bases). The CDR3 is made up of 13 amino acids. Germline V gives CDR1 SGHNT, CDR2 YYREEE (reference sequence). With 1 base removed from V and 6 bases from J, the gap between germline ends came to 11 bases. The CDR3 coding sequence is TGTGCCAGCAGCTTGCCCCACAGGGCCGAGCAGTACTTC. It yields the protein CASSLPHRAEQYF.

The chain is built from TRBV19 and TRBJ1-5, with 9 bases lining up with TRBD1. CDR3 length: 15 residues. The V gene's germline CDR1 is LNHDA and CDR2 SQIVND (reference sequence). Trimming removed 6 bases from V and 3 bases from J; junction bases left unmatched: 6. Here the CDR3 reads CASSPGTGNNQPQHF. The CDR3 bases are TGTGCCAGTAGCCCAGGGACAGGGAACAATCAGCCCCAGCATTTT.

This chain uses TRBV10-3 with TRBJ2-7; tentatively, D is TRBD2 (7 bases). The V end lost 2 bases, the J end lost 3 bases, and 14 bases lay between the germline ends. CDR1 and CDR2 (germline): ENHRY, SYGVKD. The length of the CDR3 is 15 residues. Here the CDR3 reads CAISEGGGAFYEQYF. The CDR3 bases are TGTGCCATCAGTGAGGGTGGGGGGGCTTTCTACGAGCAGTACTTC.

The chain has TRBV15 and TRBJ1-5, with 8 bases aligning to TRBD1. CDR3 length: 15 amino acids. Germline CDR1 LNHNV, CDR2 YYDKDF (reference sequence). Trimming cost V 5 bases and J 5 bases; bases outside gene matches: 8. In DNA form, the CDR3 reads TGTGCCACCAGCTCCCGGACAGGGACTTATCAGCCCCAGCATTTT. Translation: CATSSRTGTYQPQHF.

This clone has just one count. The chain combines TRBV5-4 with TRBJ2-6; 10 nucleotides line up with TRBD1. Germline lookup yields CDR1 SGHNT and CDR2 YYREEE (reference sequence). The CDR3 is made up of 17 amino acids. V dropped 4 bases and J dropped 3; count of bases not matched to a gene: 7. CDR3 bases: TGTGCCAGCAGCGCCCTGACAGGGGGCTTTGGGGCCAACGTCCTGACTTTC. It translates to CASSALTGGFGANVLTF.

This sequence joins TRBV19 and TRBJ1-1; weak D call: TRBD1 (6 bases). In germline, CDR1 is LNHDA, CDR2 SQIVND (reference sequence). The CDR3 runs 14 residues. Trimming stripped 2 bases from V and 1 base from J, with 8 bases between. This CDR3 reads CASSIRTENTEAFF. In DNA form, the CDR3 reads TGTGCCAGTAGTATAAGGACAGAGAACACTGAAGCTTTCTTT.

The V and J genes are TRBV5-6 and TRBJ2-5, with 7 positions matching TRBD2. From germline, CDR1 is SGHDT and CDR2 YYEEEE. The junction had 10 bases not matched to a gene; V was cut back by 4 bases and J by 7 bases. The CDR3 is made up of 14 amino acids. The CDR3 is CASSISGGVRTQYF. In DNA form, the CDR3 reads TGTGCCAGCAGCATCAGTGGGGGGGTTAGGACCCAGTACTTC.

The CDR3 bases are TGTGCCAGCGGACGTGGGGGGGCGGTGAACGAGCAGTACTTC. This encodes CASGRGGAVNEQYF. The V and J genes are TRBV6-1 and TRBJ2-7; a possible D gene is TRBD2 (7 bases). The CDR3 extends over 14 amino acids. V was cut by 8 bases and J by 5 bases, with 19 bases left in between. Germline loops: CDR1 MNHNS, CDR2 SASEGT.

The chain has TRBV7-2 and TRBJ2-7; a possible D gene is TRBD2 (6 bases). Looked up from germline, CDR1 is SGHTA and CDR2 is FQGNSA. This CDR3 spans 14 amino acids. The germline V and J ends were trimmed by 8 bases and 3 bases, with 17 bases remaining between them. This chain's CDR3 is CASSRPGTFYEQYF. CDR3 coding DNA: TGTGCCAGCTCGCGGCCCGGGACTTTCTACGAGCAGTACTTC.

A word on this clone: A much larger clone is a single base away; this may be a read error. Additional DNA sequences in this sample encode the identical CDR3. The chain couples TRBV19 to TRBJ2-5; tentative D call: TRBD2 (6 bases). Trimming pared 3 bases from V and 5 bases from J, leaving 16 bases between. Germline values: CDR1 LNHDA, CDR2 SQIVND (reference sequence). This CDR3 is 15 amino acids long. CDR3 residues: CASSIGGSGGETQYF. CDR3 DNA sequence: TGTGCCAGTAGTATCGGGGGTAGTGGGGGGGAGACCCAGTACTTC.

The chain uses TRBV5-1 and TRBJ1-3; no firm D call. This CDR3 has 16 amino acids. Germline assignment: CDR1 SGHRS and CDR2 YFSETQ. Between the trimmed V and J ends, which lost 4 bases and 0 bases, there was a span of 14 bases. CDR3 region: CASSRLGSHSGNTIYF. Written as DNA, the CDR3 is TGCGCCAGCAGCCGGCTCGGGAGTCACTCTGGAAACACCATATATTTT.

In DNA, the CDR3 is TGTGCCAGCAGCCGGAAGTGGGGGGCCCTCTCCGAGCAGTACTTC. It encodes CASSRKWGALSEQYF. The rearrangement joins TRBV7-4 to TRBJ2-7; TRBD1 or TRBD2 may be the D gene (6 bases each). Germline V gives CDR1 SGHVT, CDR2 SQSDAQ. The CDR3 is 15 amino acids. Trimming left V 5 bases short and J 6 bases short, with 20 bases between.

The CDR3 DNA reads TGTGCCAGCAGCGGACAGCCGAACACTGAAGCTTTCTTT. This gives the protein CASSGQPNTEAFF. This chain joins TRBV9 and TRBJ1-1; possibly TRBD1 for D (5 bases). CDR1 SGDLS and CDR2 YYNGEE come from the germline V gene. The CDR3 contains 13 residues. V shed 3 bases and J shed 1 base, with 7 bases lying between them.

The sample holds a few counts of this clone. The gene calls are TRBV5-4 and TRBJ2-3; no clear D. The length of the CDR3 is 13 residues. Trimming left V 4 bases short and J 2 bases short, with 8 bases between. Germline assignment: CDR1 SGHNT and CDR2 YYREEE (reference sequence). The CDR3 sequence is CASSGQDTDTQYF. CDR3 DNA: TGTGCCAGCAGCGGGCAGGACACAGATACGCAGTATTTT.

This chain uses TRBV13 with TRBJ2-2; D gene unclear. The CDR3 has 16 residues. Trimming left V 2 bases short and J 1 base short, with 11 bases between. Per germline, CDR1 PRHDT and CDR2 FYEKMQ (reference sequence). The CDR3 DNA is TGTGCCAGCAGCTTAACTCGGTCAGAGAACACCGGGGAGCTGTTTTTT. Translation gives CASSLTRSENTGELFF.

This clone was found once. The chain combines TRBV6-5 with TRBJ1-3; D call uncertain. CDR3 length equals 15 residues. Germline V CDR1 and CDR2: MNHEY, SVGAGI. V lost 5 bases and J lost 0, with 11 bases in between. The CDR3 sequence: CASSREMSSGNTIYF. Here the CDR3 DNA reads TGTGCCAGCAGTAGAGAGATGAGCTCTGGAAACACCATATATTTT.

The V gene is TRBV5-1, the J gene TRBJ2-5; D is unresolved. CDR3 size: 14 residues. V lost 0 bases, J lost 2 bases, and 8 bases lay in between. The germline gives CDR1 SGHRS, CDR2 YFSETQ. The CDR3 DNA follows: TGCGCCAGCAGCTTGGGGCATATTCAAGAGACCCAGTACTTC. Translation: CASSLGHIQETQYF.

The V and J genes are TRBV6-1 and TRBJ1-5; perhaps TRBD1 as D (5 bases). The CDR3 totals 14 residues. The V gene lost 0 bases and the J gene lost 5 bases, with 8 bases spanning the gap. Germline CDR1 MNHNS, CDR2 SASEGT. The CDR3 region has the DNA TGTGCCAGCAGTGAAGCGGGGGAGTATCAGCCCCAGCATTTT. Encoded protein: CASSEAGEYQPQHF.